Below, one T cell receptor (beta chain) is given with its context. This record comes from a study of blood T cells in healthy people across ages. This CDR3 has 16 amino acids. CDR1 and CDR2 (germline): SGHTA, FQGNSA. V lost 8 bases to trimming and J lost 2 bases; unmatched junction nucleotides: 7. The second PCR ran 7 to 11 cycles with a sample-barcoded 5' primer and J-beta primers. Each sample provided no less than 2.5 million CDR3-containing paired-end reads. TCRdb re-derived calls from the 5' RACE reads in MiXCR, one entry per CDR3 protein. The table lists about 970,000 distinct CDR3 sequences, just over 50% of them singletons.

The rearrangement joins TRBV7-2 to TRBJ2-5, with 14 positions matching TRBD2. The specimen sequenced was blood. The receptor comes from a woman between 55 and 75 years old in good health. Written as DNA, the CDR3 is TGTGCCAGCGGGAGAAGGACTAGCGGGGGGCAAGAGACCCAGTACTTC. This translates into CASGRRTSGGQETQYF.